This is a list of T cell receptor beta chains from one sample in a study of blood T cell repertoires in COVID-19. Profiling relied on immunoSEQ multiplex PCR, and the TCRdb table lists in-frame clones only, not all of them. The sample holds roughly 360,000 clones, roughly four fifths seen once. The source material was PBMCs or T cells enriched from blood (not recorded which). These receptors were obtained from a woman aged 45-60 years who had recovered from COVID-19. Each CDR3 is given with its conserved first and last residue. The order of the fields is V gene, D gene, J gene, clone size, CDR3 protein, CDR3 DNA. A D gene is named only where the DNA matches it firmly. Only part of the rows carry a size: once, few, many, or a class if the clone is expanded.

v_gene: TRBV7-9
d_gene: -
j_gene: TRBJ2-1
abundance: -
CDR3aa: CASSLAPRRRRFF
CDR3nt: TGTGCCAGCAGCTTAGCGCCCCGGAGGAGGCGGTTCTTC

v_gene: TRBV5-6
d_gene: -
j_gene: TRBJ2-7
abundance: -
CDR3aa: CASSFGQGPYEQYF
CDR3nt: TGTGCCAGCAGCTTTGGTCAGGGGCCGTACGAGCAGTACTTC

v_gene: TRBV19
d_gene: TRBD1
j_gene: TRBJ2-1
abundance: -
CDR3aa: CASSIQGAYNEQFF
CDR3nt: TGTGCCAGTAGTATCCAGGGGGCTTACAATGAGCAGTTCTTC

v_gene: TRBV4-2
d_gene: -
j_gene: TRBJ1-2
abundance: -
CDR3aa: CASTKGRGRGLNYGYTF
CDR3nt: TGTGCCAGCACCAAAGGGAGGGGCCGGGGGTTAAACTATGGCTACACCTTC

v_gene: TRBV7-2
d_gene: -
j_gene: TRBJ2-5
abundance: once
CDR3aa: CASSLLTFPSQGRETQYF
CDR3nt: TGTGCCAGCAGCTTATTGACCTTCCCCTCCCAGGGGAGAGAGACCCAGTACTTC

v_gene: TRBV19
d_gene: -
j_gene: TRBJ2-1
abundance: -
CDR3aa: CASSIRGGEKYNEQFF
CDR3nt: TGTGCCAGTAGTATCCGTGGCGGGGAAAAGTACAATGAGCAGTTCTTC

v_gene: TRBV9
d_gene: -
j_gene: TRBJ1-4
abundance: -
CDR3aa: CASSPSVGGTNEKLFF
CDR3nt: TGTGCCAGCAGCCCCAGCGTAGGGGGTACTAATGAAAAACTGTTTTTT

v_gene: TRBV7-2
d_gene: TRBD1
j_gene: TRBJ1-2
abundance: -
CDR3aa: CASSKDRGRDGYTF
CDR3nt: TGTGCCAGCAGCAAAGACAGGGGAAGGGATGGCTACACCTTC

v_gene: TRBV4-1
d_gene: -
j_gene: TRBJ2-4
abundance: -
CDR3aa: CASSQGQMTAQYF
CDR3nt: TGCGCCAGCAGCCAAGGACAGATGACGGCTCAGTACTTC

v_gene: TRBV5-1
d_gene: TRBD1
j_gene: TRBJ1-6
abundance: -
CDR3aa: CASSTGGTGYHNSPLHF
CDR3nt: TGCGCCAGCAGCACTGGCGGGACAGGATATCATAATTCACCCCTCCACTTT

v_gene: TRBV10-3
d_gene: TRBD2
j_gene: TRBJ2-5
abundance: -
CDR3aa: CGMAGGPGETQYF
CDR3nt: TGTGGTATGGCGGGAGGGCCGGGCGAGACCCAGTACTTC

v_gene: TRBV7-2
d_gene: -
j_gene: TRBJ2-3
abundance: -
CDR3aa: CASSYYTDTQYF
CDR3nt: TGTGCCAGCAGCTACTACACAGATACGCAGTATTTT

v_gene: TRBV29-1
d_gene: -
j_gene: TRBJ2-3
abundance: -
CDR3aa: CSVPGTPTSTDTQYF
CDR3nt: TGCAGCGTCCCAGGGACTCCTACTAGCACAGATACGCAGTATTTT

v_gene: TRBV2
d_gene: -
j_gene: TRBJ1-2
abundance: once
CDR3aa: CASTLNSHYGYTF
CDR3nt: TGTGCCAGCACCCTGAACAGTCACTATGGCTACACCTTC

v_gene: TRBV19
d_gene: -
j_gene: TRBJ2-2
abundance: few
CDR3aa: CASSIQGNTGELFF
CDR3nt: TGTGCCAGTAGTATTCAGGGCAACACCGGGGAGCTGTTTTTT

v_gene: TRBV10-3
d_gene: -
j_gene: TRBJ1-4
abundance: few
CDR3aa: CAIRSQGNEKLFF
CDR3nt: TGTGCCATCAGGTCACAGGGAAATGAAAAACTGTTTTTT

v_gene: TRBV3-1/TRBV3-2
d_gene: TRBD1
j_gene: TRBJ1-5
abundance: once
CDR3aa: CASSHRTQGQPQHF
CDR3nt: TGTGCCAGCAGCCATCGAACACAGGGGCAGCCCCAGCATTTT

v_gene: TRBV3-1/TRBV3-2
d_gene: -
j_gene: TRBJ1-2
abundance: -
CDR3aa: CASSQAEAIYGYTF
CDR3nt: TGTGCCAGCAGCCAAGCCGAAGCGATTTATGGCTACACCTTC

v_gene: TRBV7-2
d_gene: TRBD2
j_gene: TRBJ2-7
abundance: -
CDR3aa: CASSTSGVNYEQYF
CDR3nt: TGTGCCAGCAGCACAAGCGGGGTGAACTACGAGCAGTACTTC

v_gene: TRBV5-1
d_gene: -
j_gene: TRBJ2-3
abundance: -
CDR3aa: CASSPDLKGPTQYF
CDR3nt: TGCGCCAGCAGCCCCGACTTAAAGGGGCCTACGCAGTATTTT

v_gene: TRBV30
d_gene: TRBD1
j_gene: TRBJ1-1
abundance: -
CDR3aa: CAWSGTGGTEAFF
CDR3nt: TGTGCCTGGAGTGGAACAGGGGGCACTGAAGCTTTCTTT

v_gene: TRBV27
d_gene: -
j_gene: TRBJ1-2
abundance: -
CDR3aa: CASTSPGVGYTF
CDR3nt: TGTGCCAGCACTTCCCCAGGGGTTGGCTACACCTTC

v_gene: TRBV9
d_gene: -
j_gene: TRBJ2-5
abundance: -
CDR3aa: CASSLGGGLETQYF
CDR3nt: TGTGCCAGCAGCCTGGGGGGGGGCCTAGAGACCCAGTACTTC

v_gene: TRBV25-1
d_gene: -
j_gene: TRBJ1-2
abundance: -
CDR3aa: CASSADAGGANYGYTF
CDR3nt: TGTGCCAGCAGTGCCGACGCCGGGGGAGCTAACTATGGCTACACCTTC

v_gene: TRBV20-1
d_gene: -
j_gene: TRBJ1-2
abundance: -
CDR3aa: CSANRDGYTF
CDR3nt: TGCAGTGCTAACAGGGATGGCTACACCTTC

v_gene: TRBV27
d_gene: -
j_gene: TRBJ2-6
abundance: -
CDR3aa: CASSTGWHSGANVLTF
CDR3nt: TGTGCCAGCAGCACAGGGTGGCACTCTGGGGCCAACGTCCTGACTTTC

v_gene: TRBV27
d_gene: TRBD1
j_gene: TRBJ2-6
abundance: -
CDR3aa: CASSFFRQGALGANVLTF
CDR3nt: TGTGCCAGCAGTTTTTTTCGACAGGGGGCGCTTGGGGCCAACGTCCTGACTTTC

v_gene: TRBV5-1
d_gene: -
j_gene: TRBJ1-1
abundance: -
CDR3aa: CASSLASQKNTEAFF
CDR3nt: TGCGCCAGCAGCTTGGCTTCCCAGAAGAACACTGAAGCTTTCTTT

v_gene: TRBV5-6
d_gene: -
j_gene: TRBJ1-4
abundance: -
CDR3aa: CASSLQGNNEKLFF
CDR3nt: TGTGCCAGCAGCTTACAGGGAAATAATGAAAAACTGTTTTTT

v_gene: TRBV19
d_gene: TRBD1
j_gene: TRBJ1-1
abundance: -
CDR3aa: CASSPPRDSNTEAFF
CDR3nt: TGTGCCAGTAGTCCTCCTCGGGACAGCAACACTGAAGCTTTCTTT

v_gene: TRBV30
d_gene: -
j_gene: TRBJ1-2
abundance: -
CDR3aa: CAWSLWQGGYGYTF
CDR3nt: TGTGCCTGGAGCCTCTGGCAGGGTGGCTATGGCTACACCTTC

v_gene: TRBV13
d_gene: -
j_gene: TRBJ2-7
abundance: few
CDR3aa: CASSSSGVYEQYF
CDR3nt: TGTGCCAGCAGCTCCTCAGGGGTGTACGAGCAGTACTTC

v_gene: TRBV9
d_gene: -
j_gene: TRBJ1-3
abundance: -
CDR3aa: CASSVESSGNTIYF
CDR3nt: TGTGCCAGCAGCGTGGAGAGCTCTGGAAACACCATATATTTT

v_gene: TRBV19
d_gene: -
j_gene: TRBJ2-1
abundance: -
CDR3aa: CASSMPLRTNEQFF
CDR3nt: TGTGCCAGTAGTATGCCGTTGAGAACCAATGAGCAGTTCTTC

v_gene: TRBV5-4
d_gene: -
j_gene: TRBJ1-2
abundance: few
CDR3aa: CASSQWRPGEGGYGYTF
CDR3nt: TGTGCCAGCAGCCAATGGAGGCCAGGGGAGGGGGGATATGGCTACACCTTC

v_gene: TRBV29-1
d_gene: -
j_gene: TRBJ2-7
abundance: -
CDR3aa: CSVGTGTYEQYF
CDR3nt: TGCAGCGTTGGTACAGGGACGTACGAGCAGTACTTC

v_gene: TRBV3-1/TRBV3-2
d_gene: -
j_gene: TRBJ2-2
abundance: -
CDR3aa: CASRIRTSSTGELFF
CDR3nt: TGTGCCAGCCGAATCCGGACATCAAGCACCGGGGAGCTGTTTTTT

v_gene: TRBV19
d_gene: -
j_gene: TRBJ1-3
abundance: -
CDR3aa: CASSTGSGNTIYF
CDR3nt: TGTGCCAGTAGTACGGGCTCTGGAAACACCATATATTTT